This T cell receptor (beta chain) was sequenced in a study of CD8 T cells in Susac syndrome. TCR beta was sequenced from blood CD8+ and CD4+ T cells. Stable or active relapsing-remitting multiple sclerosis, untreated and meeting revised McDonald criteria, defined the controls. The CDR3 runs to 14 residues. Trimming took 4 bases from V and 7 from J; bases not matched to a gene: 10. Germline CDR1 reads GTSNPN; CDR2 reads SVGIG (reference sequence). Reverse transcription of roughly 0.5 to 1 ug RNA was performed with random hexamers. An immunoSEQ multiplex PCR amplified TCR beta CDR3 over 54 Vbeta and 13 Jbeta. TCRdb analysed the immunoSEQ multiplex PCR reads with MiXCR anew, one entry per CDR3 protein. The data hold approximately 220,000 distinct CDR3 sequences, with 92% observed a single time.

This chain connects TRBV30 to TRBJ2-7; 10 nucleotides agree with TRBD2. Input material: CD8+ T cells from PBMCs. The TCR originated in a human donor with multiple sclerosis. The CDR3 loop is CAWNPVLAGEEQYF. DNA of the CDR3: TGTGCCTGGAACCCCGTGCTAGCGGGAGAGGAGCAGTACTTC.